Below, 11 T cell receptor beta chains from the same sample are listed, as sequenced in a study of T cells in Graves' hyperthyroidism and ophthalmopathy. RNA transcripts served as the template for amplifying TCR beta CDR3 regions. With the HTBI primer set, the TCR CDR3 went through a first round of RT-PCR. TCRdb independently ran MiXCR on the multiplex PCR reads; one entry per CDR3 protein. The sample carries a few hundred thousand distinct CDR3 sequences, roughly 14% recorded once. The sequenced material came from blood. These receptors came from a young woman with Graves' hyperthyroidism that later progressed to Graves' ophthalmopathy.

Remarks on this clonotype: A much more abundant neighbour one base away suggests this may be a read error. V and J are TRBV28 and TRBJ2-2, with D hard to call. The V and J ends lost 5 bases and 3 bases respectively, with 10 bases between them. CDR3 length equals 14 residues. CDR1 is MDHEN and CDR2 is SYDVKM in the germline V gene. CDR3 DNA: TGTGCCAGCAGTAATGGCAGATACACCGGGGAGCTGTTTTTT. Translated, it gives CASSNGRYTGELFF.

This clonotype occurred a few times. The CDR3 sequence: CASSSGTSGGSYEQYF. The CDR3 region has the DNA TGTGCCAGCAGCTCCGGGACTAGCGGCGGGTCCTACGAGCAGTACTTC. The V and J genes are TRBV27 and TRBJ2-7, with 11 nucleotides matching TRBD2. Germline CDR1 reads MNHEY; CDR2 reads SMNVEV (reference sequence). The length of the CDR3 is 16 residues. J gave up 1 base and V 6 bases, and 8 bases lay outside the gene matches.

This clonotype was observed a handful of times. V usage is TRBV4-1 and J usage is TRBJ2-4, with D maybe TRBD1 (6 bases). The CDR3 consists of 17 residues. V was trimmed by 1 base and J by 9 bases, leaving 22 bases between them. Germline V CDR1 and CDR2: MGHRA, YSYEKL. CDR3 sequence (DNA): TGCGCCAGCAGCCAAGGCCCTCGAAGAGGGACAATAGGCATTCAGTACTTC. This sequence encodes CASSQGPRRGTIGIQYF.

This clonotype came up a few times. The rearrangement joins TRBV9 to TRBJ1-2; D is undetermined. CDR1 is SGDLS, CDR2 YYNGEE, per germline. Trimming removed 3 bases from V and 2 bases from J, with 17 bases in between. CDR3 size: 16 residues. CDR3 sequence: CASSGRTVAVNYGYTF. The DNA for the CDR3 is TGTGCCAGCAGCGGGCGGACGGTCGCCGTGAACTATGGCTACACCTTC.

At least ten counts were recorded for this clonotype. The J gene is TRBJ2-7, the V gene TRBV6-2 or TRBV6-3; D is possibly TRBD2 (6 bases). The CDR3 is made up of 13 amino acids. Germline CDR1 MNHEY, CDR2 SVGEGT. Trimming took 7 bases from V and 0 from J, leaving 10 bases between them. The CDR3 sequence: CASMAGPSYEQYF. CDR3 in DNA: TGTGCCAGCATGGCGGGGCCCTCCTACGAGCAGTACTTC.

This clonotype was detected many times. The chain recombines TRBV9 with TRBJ2-5, with 7 bases lining up with TRBD2. The CDR3 contains 15 residues. CDR1 is SGDLS and CDR2 is YYNGEE in the germline V gene. The trim removed 3 bases at V and 2 bases at J, leaving 7 bases unmatched. DNA for the CDR3: TGTGCCAGCAGCGGAGAAGCGGGAAGGCAAGAGACCCAGTACTTC. It yields the protein CASSGEAGRQETQYF.

In this sample, this clonotype turned up a few times. The chain combines TRBV19 with TRBJ1-5, with a possible D match to TRBD1 (5 bases). The CDR3 spans 15 residues. CDR1 and CDR2 (germline): LNHDA, SQIVND (reference sequence). Deletions cut 2 bases from V and 3 bases from J, with 11 bases between. The CDR3 sequence is CASSIPGSPNQPQHF. CDR3 nucleotides: TGTGCCAGTAGTATACCAGGGTCCCCCAATCAGCCCCAGCATTTT.

This clonotype was picked up many times. The chain employs TRBV7-9 and TRBJ1-1; D call uncertain. Per the germline V gene, CDR1 is SEHNR and CDR2 is FQNEAQ (reference sequence). CDR3 length equals 14 residues. V lost 7 bases and J 1 base, leaving 13 bases between the germline ends. CDR3 coding DNA: TGTGCCAGCACCCCCGGCGGTGCGAACACTGAAGCTTTCTTT. It specifies CASTPGGANTEAFF.

This clonotype has ten or more counts. This sequence joins TRBV28 and TRBJ1-3; no definite D call. The germline V and J ends were trimmed by 4 bases and 3 bases, with 22 bases remaining between them. CDR1 is MDHEN and CDR2 is SYDVKM in the germline V gene. The length of the CDR3 is 18 residues. The CDR3 protein is CASSSPRVIGLFGNTIYF. The CDR3 DNA reads as TGTGCCAGCAGTTCCCCCCGGGTGATAGGGCTATTTGGAAACACCATATATTTT.

This clonotype has at least ten counts. The rearrangement joins TRBV7-8 to TRBJ2-7; 14 positions match TRBD2. The V segment lost 0 bases and the J segment 7 bases; nucleotides outside the gene matches: 11. Germline V CDR1 and CDR2: SGHVS, FQNEAQ. CDR3 length: 18 residues. The CDR3 region is CASSLAGLAGGLGGEQYF. CDR3 nucleotide sequence: TGTGCCAGCAGCTTAGCTGGACTAGCGGGAGGATTGGGTGGGGAGCAGTACTTC.

The rearrangement uses TRBV7-2 and TRBJ1-5, with D unresolved. Germline V gene sequence: CDR1 SGHTA, CDR2 FQGNSA. The CDR3 runs 13 residues. Between the trimmed V and J ends, which lost 2 bases and 11 bases, there was a span of 13 bases. The CDR3 is CASSLSADGSQHF. In DNA, the CDR3 is TGTGCCAGCAGCTTATCAGCAGATGGGTCCCAGCATTTT.